One T cell receptor beta chain is described in this entry. These data originate in a study of blood T cell repertoires in COVID-19. As for the study in general: Acute-phase and convalescent COVID-19 samples originated in the United States, Italy and Spain. In each case, the material was cDNA or gDNA derived from T cells, B-cell-depleted T cells, or PBMCs.

Per the original data handling: Amplification of reference gene primers was used by the study to estimate nucleated cell counts. Assay used: immunoSEQ multiplex PCR; TCRdb lists only in-frame clones, some missing. Clone size and the V and J calls come from that table; the DNA yielded D and trimming. In the table there are a few hundred thousand clones, approximately 90% of which are singletons. Looked up from germline, CDR1 is MNHEY and CDR2 is SVGAGI. With 7 bases clipped from V and 8 bases from J, the junction kept 9 bases outside the gene matches. CDR3 length equals 14 residues. The sample was peripheral blood. This chain links TRBV6-5 with TRBJ1-4; TRBD1 matches 8 bases. The receptor comes from a man younger than 45 who had recovered from COVID-19. In nucleotides, the CDR3 is TGTGCCAGCACCCTCTCCGGACAGGGAGAAAAACTGTTTTTT. Its protein is CASTLSGQGEKLFF.